These 30 T cell receptor beta chains originate from one sample sequenced in a study of cytomegalovirus exposure and HLA in healthy donors. Method: immunoSEQ multiplex PCR; TCRdb's copy keeps in-frame clones and lacks some. The sample contains roughly 240,000 clones, approximately 87% of which appear only once. Sequenced material: PBMCs. These receptors were collected from a man between 18 and 35 years old in good health and CMV-seronegative.

The genes are TRBV4-3 and TRBJ2-1; D may be TRBD2 (6 bases). V lost 3 bases and J 15 bases, leaving 18 bases between the germline ends. This CDR3 has 13 residues. The germline V gene has CDR1 LGHNA and CDR2 YSLEER. The CDR3 region has the DNA TGCGCCAGCAGCCAGGGCGGGACTCCTGAACGGTTCTTC. Translating gives CASSQGGTPERFF.

The V and J genes are TRBV5-1 and TRBJ2-3, with 11 bases lining up with TRBD2. This CDR3 has 16 amino acids. Germline loops: CDR1 SGHRS, CDR2 YFSETQ. V lost 0 bases to trimming and J lost 2 bases; unmatched junction nucleotides: 2. The CDR3 spells CASSLGLAGNTDTQYF. CDR3 sequence (DNA): TGCGCCAGCAGCTTGGGACTAGCGGGGAACACAGATACGCAGTATTTT.

The J gene is TRBJ2-7, the V gene TRBV7-8; maybe TRBD1 (5 bases). The CDR3 consists of 13 residues. The V end lost 6 bases, the J end lost 3 bases, and 12 bases lay between the germline ends. CDR1 is SGHVS and CDR2 is FQNEAQ in the germline V gene. The CDR3 sequence is CASRPDRSYEQYF. In DNA, the CDR3 is TGTGCCAGCAGACCCGACAGAAGCTACGAGCAGTACTTC.

This chain connects TRBV6-1 to TRBJ1-1, with 7 bases lining up with TRBD1. CDR3 length equals 15 residues. Trimming took 6 bases from V and 2 from J; bases not matched to a gene: 9. Germline V CDR1 and CDR2: MNHNS, SASEGT. The CDR3 here is CASRLAGTVNTEAFF. CDR3 in DNA: TGTGCCAGCAGACTTGCCGGGACAGTAAACACTGAAGCTTTCTTT.

The CDR3 loop is CASSFPGQGPFGANVLTF. CDR3 sequence (DNA): TGTGCCAGCAGTTTCCCGGGACAGGGACCTTTTGGGGCCAACGTCCTGACTTTC. The chain uses TRBV28 and TRBJ2-6; 9 nucleotides line up with TRBD1. The CDR3 runs to 18 residues. Trimming took 3 bases from V and 3 from J; bases not matched to a gene: 9. Per germline, CDR1 MDHEN and CDR2 SYDVKM.

V is TRBV30 and J is TRBJ2-1; 8 bases map to TRBD2. With 0 bases clipped from V and 10 bases from J, the junction kept 8 bases outside the gene matches. From germline, CDR1 is GTSNPN and CDR2 SVGIG (reference sequence). The CDR3 is 14 amino acids. CDR3 nucleotides: TGTGCCTGGAGTGTAGCTAGCGGGTCAGACGAGCAGTTCTTC. The encoded protein is CAWSVASGSDEQFF.

The rearrangement links TRBV4-3 to TRBJ2-3; D possibly corresponds to TRBD2 (6 bases). The CDR3 has 15 residues. V gave up 4 bases and J gave up 5 bases, with 16 bases separating them. The germline V gene has CDR1 LGHNA and CDR2 YSLEER. The CDR3 protein is CASSLSGDPRDTQYF. CDR3 DNA sequence: TGCGCCAGCAGCCTCTCGGGAGACCCTAGAGATACGCAGTATTTT.

The chain combines TRBV14 with TRBJ2-1; 7 bases fit TRBD2. CDR1 and CDR2 (germline): SGHDN, FVKESK. V shed 2 bases and J 0 bases; nucleotides not matched to a gene: 7. The CDR3 extends over 17 amino acids. The DNA of the CDR3 is TGTGCCAGCAGCCAATCCTTAGCGGGTTACTCCTACAATGAGCAGTTCTTC. Protein product: CASSQSLAGYSYNEQFF.

The chain employs TRBV20-1 and TRBJ2-1; D is unresolved. The CDR3 sequence is 11 residues long. Germline CDR1 and CDR2: DFQATT and SNEGSKA (reference sequence). Trimming took off 6 bases at V and 4 bases at J, with 7 bases between the two ends. CDR3 protein: CSAPSYNEQFF. CDR3 in DNA: TGCAGTGCCCCCTCTTACAATGAGCAGTTCTTC.

The chain couples TRBV28 to TRBJ1-5, with D hard to call. V lost 5 bases and J lost 4, with 21 bases in between. The CDR3 loop spans 17 amino acids. Germline V gene sequence: CDR1 MDHEN, CDR2 SYDVKM. CDR3: CASSPPNTNHRNQPQHF. CDR3 in DNA: TGTGCCAGCAGTCCCCCCAACACAAACCATCGAAATCAGCCCCAGCATTTT.

Notes on this clone: This sample includes further DNA sequences coding for the same CDR3. This chain joins TRBV4-1 and TRBJ1-6; unclear D gene. The CDR3 contains 16 residues. The germline V gene has CDR1 MGHRA and CDR2 YSYEKL. The V gene lost 0 bases and the J gene lost 1 base, with 7 bases spanning the gap. The CDR3 sequence is CASSQESGSYNSPLHF. CDR3 DNA sequence: TGCGCCAGCAGCCAAGAATCGGGATCCTATAATTCACCCCTCCACTTT.

In its sample, this clone was seen once. The chain uses TRBV4-3 and TRBJ1-2; 7 nucleotides line up with TRBD1. Per the germline V gene, CDR1 is LGHNA and CDR2 is YSLEER. V was pared by 0 bases and J by 4 bases, with 14 bases of the junction left unmatched. The CDR3 length is 18 residues. The CDR3 spells CASSQDETGSGTRYGYTF. DNA of the CDR3: TGCGCCAGCAGCCAAGACGAGACAGGGAGTGGGACGCGCTATGGCTACACCTTC.

The V gene is TRBV27, the J gene TRBJ1-5, with 7 positions matching TRBD1. V gave up 6 bases and J gave up 12 bases; unmatched junction bases: 8. The length of the CDR3 is 12 residues. CDR1 is MNHEY and CDR2 is SMNVEV in the germline V gene (reference sequence). In nucleotides, the CDR3 is TGTGCCAGCAGCCAGCCCACAGGGGTCCAGCATTTT. This translates into CASSQPTGVQHF.

This chain connects TRBV27 to TRBJ1-5; D is perhaps TRBD1 (5 bases). Germline-derived CDR1 and CDR2 are MNHEY and SMNVEV (reference sequence). V was shortened by 3 bases and J by 3 bases, with 9 bases between the two germline ends. This CDR3 has 14 residues. The CDR3 DNA follows: TGTGCCAGCAGTTTTGGCAGGGACAATCAGCCCCAGCATTTT. Amino acid sequence: CASSFGRDNQPQHF.

The chain carries TRBV15 and TRBJ2-2; TRBD1 aligns across 9 bases. From germline, CDR1 is LNHNV and CDR2 YYDKDF (reference sequence). This CDR3 region has 16 residues. V shed 5 bases, J shed 6 bases, and the junction held 10 bases outside the gene matches. CDR3 nucleotide sequence: TGTGCCACCAGCGCCGAGGGGACAGGGCCTGCCGGGGAGCTGTTTTTT. Amino acid sequence: CATSAEGTGPAGELFF.

V and J are TRBV6-6 and TRBJ1-6; no definite D call. The CDR3 covers 13 residues. V lost 6 bases to trimming and J lost 9 bases, with 12 bases between them. The germline CDR1 and CDR2 sequences are MNHNY and SVGAGI (reference sequence). The CDR3 bases are TGTGCCAGCAGCCGAGCTTTAAGTTCACCCCTCCACTTT. This codes for CASSRALSSPLHF.

The V call is TRBV7-2, the J call TRBJ2-6, with D perhaps matching TRBD2 (6 bases). This CDR3 spans 15 amino acids. Germline CDR1 reads SGHTA; CDR2 reads FQGNSA. Trimming left V 5 bases short and J 1 base short, with 9 bases between. The CDR3 DNA reads as TGTGCCAGCAGCCAAGGAGGGTCTGGGGCCAACGTCCTGACTTTC. Its translation: CASSQGGSGANVLTF. Using reference TRBV7-2 and TRBJ2-6 for the parts outside the CDR3, the full variable domain is GAGVSQSPSNKVTEKGKDVELRCDPISGHTALYWYRQSLGQGLEFLIYFQGNSAPDKSGLPSDRFSAERTGGSVSTLTIQRTQQEDSAVYLCASSQGGSGANVLTFGAGSRLTVL.

This clone was recorded only once. The V gene is TRBV7-8, the J gene TRBJ2-3; 8 bases line up with TRBD1. Per germline, CDR1 SGHVS and CDR2 FQNEAQ. Losses at the gene ends were 8 bases for V and 0 bases for J; bases not matched to a gene: 4. This CDR3 region has 14 residues. This CDR3 reads CASSGQGSTDTQYF. The CDR3 DNA reads TGTGCCAGCTCCGGACAGGGAAGCACAGATACGCAGTATTTT.

The chain links TRBV5-1 to TRBJ2-3; D gene ambiguous. Per germline, CDR1 SGHRS and CDR2 YFSETQ. V lost 2 bases, J lost 6 bases, and 10 bases lay in between. The CDR3 extends over 13 amino acids. The CDR3 DNA follows: TGCGCCAGCAGCTTCCTCCCGGAGGATACGCAGTATTTT. It yields the protein CASSFLPEDTQYF.

Written as DNA, the CDR3 is TGTGCCAGCAGCCCCGGCAGGGGCAATCAGCCCCAGCATTTT. It yields the protein CASSPGRGNQPQHF. The V call is TRBV7-2, the J call TRBJ1-5; D perhaps matches TRBD1 (5 bases). Germline V lookup: CDR1 SGHTA, CDR2 FQGNSA. The CDR3 length is 14 residues. V gave up 5 bases and J gave up 2 bases, with 10 bases separating them. The whole variable domain, filled in from reference TRBV7-2 and TRBJ1-5, reads GAGVSQSPSNKVTEKGKDVELRCDPISGHTALYWYRQSLGQGLEFLIYFQGNSAPDKSGLPSDRFSAERTGGSVSTLTIQRTQQEDSAVYLCASSPGRGNQPQHFGDGTRLSIL.

The rearrangement joins TRBV15 to TRBJ2-3, with TRBD2 matching over 10 bases. The CDR3 sequence is 19 residues long. Germline CDR1 reads LNHNV; CDR2 reads YYDKDF (reference sequence). V lost 1 base, J lost 0 bases, and 10 bases stayed unmatched. The CDR3 nucleotides read TGTGCCACCAGCAGAGGGCTAGCGGGAGCTGCAACTAGCACAGATACGCAGTATTTT. Protein: CATSRGLAGAATSTDTQYF. The full variable domain, in which reference TRBV15 and TRBJ2-3 provide the parts outside the CDR3, is DAMVIQNPRYQVTQFGKPVTLSCSQTLNHNVMYWYQQKSSQAPKLLFHYYDKDFNNEADTPDNFQSRRPNTSFCFLDIRSPGLGDTAMYLCATSRGLAGAATSTDTQYFGPGTRLTVL.

Of note for this clone: Other nucleotide sequences from this sample produce the same CDR3. This chain joins TRBV5-1 and TRBJ2-5; D call uncertain. In germline, CDR1 is SGHRS, CDR2 YFSETQ. The length of the CDR3 is 11 residues. V lost 4 bases and J lost 2, with 3 bases in between. CDR3 bases: TGCGCCAGCAGCCTACAAGAGACCCAGTACTTC. Protein: CASSLQETQYF.

This rearrangement joins TRBV5-5 to TRBJ2-3; D call uncertain. The V end was cut by 2 bases, the J end by 1 base, with 11 bases between. The CDR3 is 15 residues long. Germline assignment: CDR1 SGHKS and CDR2 YYEKEE (reference sequence). CDR3 protein: CASSFSTKGTDTQYF. The DNA of the CDR3 is TGTGCCAGCAGCTTCTCCACTAAAGGCACAGATACGCAGTATTTT.

The J gene is TRBJ1-2, the V gene TRBV11-2, with a weak D call TRBD1 (6 bases). V was shortened by 3 bases and J by 4 bases, with 12 bases between the two germline ends. Germline loops: CDR1 SGHAT, CDR2 FQNNGV. The CDR3 spans 14 residues. The CDR3 coding sequence is TGTGCCAGCAGCTTCGGACAGACCCTCTATGGCTACACCTTC. It yields the protein CASSFGQTLYGYTF.

The rearrangement links TRBV11-2 to TRBJ2-4; D ambiguous. The CDR3 covers 15 residues. Between the trimmed V and J ends, which lost 5 bases and 2 bases, there was a span of 13 bases. Per the germline V gene, CDR1 is SGHAT and CDR2 is FQNNGV. CDR3 sequence: CASSPPGDPKNIQYF. CDR3 nucleotide sequence: TGTGCCAGCAGCCCCCCTGGAGACCCCAAAAACATTCAGTACTTC. The full variable domain, in which reference TRBV11-2 and TRBJ2-4 provide the parts outside the CDR3, is EAGVAQSPRYKIIEKRQSVAFWCNPISGHATLYWYQQILGQGPKLLIQFQNNGVVDDSQLPKDRFSAERLKGVDSTLKIQPAKLEDSAVYLCASSPPGDPKNIQYFGAGTRLSVL.

The V call is TRBV6-5, the J call TRBJ2-7; D uncertain. V lost 5 bases and J 5 bases, leaving 10 bases between the germline ends. The CDR3 runs to 12 residues. CDR1 is MNHEY, CDR2 SVGAGI, per germline. The CDR3 is CASSQSDHEQYF. The CDR3 DNA is TGTGCCAGCAGTCAAAGCGACCACGAGCAGTACTTC.

The sample holds a few counts of this clone. J is TRBJ1-2 and V is TRBV5-4; D perhaps matches TRBD1 (5 bases). The CDR3 is made up of 13 amino acids. CDR1 is SGHNT and CDR2 is YYREEE in the germline V gene (reference sequence). The V and J ends lost 2 bases and 6 bases respectively, with 11 bases between them. The CDR3 bases are TGTGCCAGCAGCTTTGGGGGGGAAGATGGCTACACCTTC. This translates into CASSFGGEDGYTF.

This chain uses TRBV6-5 with TRBJ1-5; TRBD1 is a possible D gene (5 bases). Per the germline V gene, CDR1 is MNHEY and CDR2 is SVGAGI. Trimming left V 4 bases short and J 0 bases short, with 10 bases between. This CDR3 has 15 residues. CDR3 sequence reads: CASSLDSYSNQPQHF. The CDR3 DNA reads as TGTGCCAGCAGTTTAGACAGCTATAGCAATCAGCCCCAGCATTTT.

CDR3: CASRGTSYNEQFF. The DNA for the CDR3 is TGTGCCAGCAGGGGGACTTCCTACAATGAGCAGTTCTTC. V gene TRBV27 combines with J gene TRBJ2-1, with TRBD2 as a possible D gene (6 bases). Germline V CDR1 and CDR2: MNHEY, SMNVEV (reference sequence). Trimming removed 6 bases from V and 1 base from J, with 7 bases in between. This CDR3 has 13 residues.

The gene calls are TRBV7-9 and TRBJ2-7, with D perhaps matching TRBD1 (5 bases). Trimming stripped 5 bases from V and 3 bases from J, with 14 bases between. CDR1 and CDR2 (germline): SEHNR, FQNEAQ (reference sequence). The CDR3 loop spans 14 amino acids. The CDR3 is CASSDAGKLYEQYF. The CDR3 nucleotides read TGTGCCAGCAGCGATGCAGGGAAACTCTACGAGCAGTACTTC.